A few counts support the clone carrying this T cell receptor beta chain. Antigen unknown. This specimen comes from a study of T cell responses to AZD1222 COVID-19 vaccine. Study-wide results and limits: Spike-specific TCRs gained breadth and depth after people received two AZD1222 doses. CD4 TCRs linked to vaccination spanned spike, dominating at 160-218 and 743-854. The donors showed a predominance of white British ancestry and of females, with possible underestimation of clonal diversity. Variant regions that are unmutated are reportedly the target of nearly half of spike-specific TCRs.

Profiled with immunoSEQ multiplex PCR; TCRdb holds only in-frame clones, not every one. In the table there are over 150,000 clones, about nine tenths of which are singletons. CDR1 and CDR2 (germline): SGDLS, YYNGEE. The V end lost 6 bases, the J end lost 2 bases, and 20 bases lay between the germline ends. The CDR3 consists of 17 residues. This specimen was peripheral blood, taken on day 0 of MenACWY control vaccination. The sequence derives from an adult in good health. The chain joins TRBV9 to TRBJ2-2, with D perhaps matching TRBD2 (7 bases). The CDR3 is CASTPGGGLPNTGELFF. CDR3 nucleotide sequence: TGTGCCAGCACCCCGGGGGGCGGGCTACCCAACACCGGGGAGCTGTTTTTT.